This entry concerns a single TCR beta chain. Not a single patient had been given any form of treatment at any point before undergoing thyroid surgery. J gave up 8 bases and V 4 bases, and 11 bases lay outside the gene matches. This CDR3 has 15 residues. The germline gives CDR1 LNHNV, CDR2 YYDKDF (reference sequence). Methods used by the authors: Built for papillary thyroid cancer, a distant-metastasis classifier drew on CDR3 differences across clinicopathological groups. From the PCR reads, TCRdb re-called clones with MiXCR. The V and J calls reflect TCRdb's pipeline rather than the authors' work. In the table there are roughly 11,000 clones, around 26% of which are singletons. The sample is drawn from a study of metastatic and nonmetastatic thyroid tumors.

What was sequenced was adjacent normal tissue. The chain couples TRBV15 to TRBJ1-1; 9 bases are shared with TRBD1. The clonotype originates from a male donor with papillary thyroid cancer or a benign thyroid nodule (not recorded which). Some clones in this sample may be carry-over from other donors' samples. The CDR3 nucleotides read TGTGCCACCAGCACATTTGGGGGACAGGGCAGAGAAGCTTTCTTT. Translating it yields CATSTFGGQGREAFF.